These 9 T cell receptor beta chains were all obtained from the same sample, sequenced in a study of human T cells and chemical hapten exposure. Time point specified: pre-sensitization, week 0. This sample's treatment: therapeutic diphenylcyclopropenone sensitization with weekly scalp DPC. Extraction of total RNA was performed on unfractionated whole blood. TCRdb used MiXCR to reprocess the RACE reads, holding one entry per CDR3 protein. Among 35,000 or so distinct CDR3 sequences listed, about 9.4% were seen once. The specimen comprised whole blood, sampled in connection with sensitization to the hapten diphenylcyclopropenone (DPC). These receptor sequences come from a man aged 45-65 years with alopecia areata. Some clones in this sample may be carry-over from other donors' samples.

This clonotype was detected ten times or more. The rearrangement joins TRBV7-9 to TRBJ2-7; D perhaps matches TRBD2 (5 bases). The V gene's germline CDR1 is SEHNR and CDR2 FQNEAQ (reference sequence). The CDR3 contains 14 residues. Trimming took off 3 bases at V and 5 bases at J, with 14 bases between the two ends. In nucleotides, the CDR3 is TGTGCCAGCAGCTTTGAGGTAGAGGGTCACGAGCAGTACTTC. This sequence encodes CASSFEVEGHEQYF.

This clonotype has at least ten counts. This chain uses TRBV18 with TRBJ2-1; D gene ambiguous. This CDR3 comprises 16 residues. Germline loops: CDR1 KGHSH, CDR2 LQKENI. With 4 bases removed from V and 5 bases from J, the gap between germline ends came to 18 bases. The CDR3 spells CASSQGDSALNNEQFF. In DNA, the CDR3 is TGTGCCAGCTCACAAGGAGACTCGGCTCTAAACAATGAGCAGTTCTTC. The full variable domain, rest sourced from reference TRBV18 and TRBJ2-1, is NAGVMQNPRHLVRRRGQEARLRCSPMKGHSHVYWYRQLPEEGLKFMVYLQKENIIDESGMPKERFSAEFPKEGPSILRIQQVVRGDSAAYFCASSQGDSALNNEQFFGPGTRLTVL.

The chain carries TRBV11-2 and TRBJ2-1; D could derive from TRBD1 or TRBD2 (6 bases each). V was pared by 0 bases and J by 15 bases, with 12 bases between. The CDR3 has 12 residues. From germline, CDR1 is SGHAT and CDR2 FQNNGV. CDR3 loop: CASSLEGGRPFF. The DNA for the CDR3 is TGTGCCAGCAGCTTAGAAGGGGGGAGGCCGTTCTTC.

The V and J genes are TRBV11-2 and TRBJ2-3, with 9 bases lining up with TRBD2. CDR1 and CDR2 from the germline V gene are SGHAT and FQNNGV. The CDR3 length is 15 residues. J was trimmed by 0 bases and V by 4 bases; bases with no gene match: 2. Here the CDR3 reads CASSSSGISTDTQYF. CDR3 nucleotides: TGTGCCAGCAGCTCTAGCGGGATCAGCACAGATACGCAGTATTTT. Full variable domain (missing parts from reference TRBV11-2 and TRBJ2-3): EAGVAQSPRYKIIEKRQSVAFWCNPISGHATLYWYQQILGQGPKLLIQFQNNGVVDDSQLPKDRFSAERLKGVDSTLKIQPAKLEDSAVYLCASSSSGISTDTQYFGPGTRLTVL.

This clonotype was observed many times. V usage is TRBV25-1 and J usage is TRBJ2-3, with a possible D match to TRBD1 (5 bases). Germline V gene data show CDR1 as MGHDK and CDR2 as SYGVNS. The V and J ends lost 1 base and 6 bases respectively, with 11 bases between them. The CDR3 consists of 14 residues. This chain's CDR3 is CASSEFGRVDTQYF. In DNA form, the CDR3 reads TGTGCCAGCAGTGAATTTGGCAGGGTCGATACGCAGTATTTT.

The V and J genes are TRBV4-1 and TRBJ2-2, with 9 nucleotides matching TRBD2. V lost 2 bases, J lost 6 bases, and 10 bases stayed unmatched. Germline lookup yields CDR1 MGHRA and CDR2 YSYEKL. The CDR3 is 17 residues long. The CDR3: CASSQLAGKLGAGELFF. The CDR3 DNA reads TGCGCCAGCAGCCAACTAGCGGGGAAGCTCGGGGCCGGGGAGCTGTTTTTT.

In its sample, this clonotype was seen many times. This chain uses TRBV3-1 with TRBJ1-5; D call uncertain. The CDR3 extends over 13 amino acids. The ends were cut back, 0 bases at V and 9 bases at J, with 9 bases in the middle. The germline CDR1 and CDR2 sequences are LGHDT and YNNKEL (reference sequence). The chain's CDR3 is CASSQDVAGPQHF. CDR3 in DNA: TGTGCCAGCAGCCAAGATGTGGCGGGGCCCCAGCATTTT.

This clonotype was picked up a small number of times. This rearrangement joins TRBV28 to TRBJ2-5; D is possibly TRBD1 (5 bases). The V end lost 3 bases, the J end lost 2 bases, and 13 bases lay between the germline ends. Germline V gene lookup returns CDR1 MDHEN and CDR2 SYDVKM. This CDR3 comprises 15 residues. Here the CDR3 DNA reads TGTGCCAGCAGTTTCTCCCTGAAGGGGCAAGAGACCCAGTACTTC. It is translated as CASSFSLKGQETQYF. The entire variable domain, with the rest obtained from reference TRBV28 and TRBJ2-5, is as follows: DVKVTQSSRYLVKRTGEKVFLECVQDMDHENMFWYRQDPGLGLRLIYFSYDVKMKEKGDIPEGYSVSREKKERFSLILESASTNQTSMYLCASSFSLKGQETQYFGPGTRLLVL.

V and J are TRBV29-1 and TRBJ2-1; no clear D. The germline CDR1 and CDR2 sequences are SQVTM and ANQGSEA. Between the trimmed V and J ends, which lost 5 bases and 6 bases, there was a span of 8 bases. CDR3 size: 11 residues. This chain's CDR3 is CSVYATNEQFF. In DNA form, the CDR3 reads TGCAGCGTTTACGCTACCAATGAGCAGTTCTTC.